This T cell receptor (beta chain) was profiled in a study of technical replicates of blood from a handful of donors. Data came from immunoSEQ multiplex PCR; TCRdb stores just in-frame clones and leaves some out. The sample shows about 70,000 clones, about 94% of them seen only once. The germline gives CDR1 SGHAT, CDR2 FQNNGV. V lost 1 base, J lost 6 bases, and 5 bases stayed unmatched. CDR3 length equals 16 residues. Sample: T cells isolated from PBMCs. This chain joins TRBV11-2 and TRBJ2-2; 10 nucleotides match TRBD2. This clonotype originated in a human donor in good health. The CDR3 sequence is CASSLVAGGLPGELFF. As DNA, the CDR3 is TGTGCCAGCAGCTTAGTAGCGGGAGGACTCCCCGGGGAGCTGTTTTTT.